This T cell receptor beta chain was recorded in a study of regulatory T cells in long-lasting Graves disease. Study summary: More than 5 years of antithyroid drugs with positive TSH receptor antibodies defined persistent Graves' disease. Broader study findings: Persistent Graves' cases showed lower TCR diversity than newly diagnosed cases.

Time point: persistent/refractory GD, antithyroid drugs over 5 years with positive TRAb. PBMC-extracted RNA yielded the TCR library. Comments on this clonotype: Its specificity is not known.

To make TCR beta libraries, researchers used iRepertoire HTBI primers and Arm-PCR of CDR3 regions. Per the authors' pipeline: Sample data revealed about 62 TRBV and under 15 TRBJ segments. Each CDR3 protein gets one entry after TCRdb re-called the multiplex PCR reads with MiXCR. In this record, the V and J calls reflect TCRdb's handling and not the investigators' own analysis. Counted here are a few hundred thousand distinct CDR3 sequences, under 25% occurring once; the ten biggest clones make up less than 15%. The trim removed 7 bases at V and 4 bases at J, leaving 8 bases unmatched. This CDR3 comprises 14 residues. The germline gives CDR1 LNHDA, CDR2 SQIVND (reference sequence).

The starting material was peripheral blood mononuclear cells (PBMCs), obtained when the disease was refractory, from a patient treated with antithyroid drugs. This TCR derives from a female donor with Graves disease. This chain connects TRBV19 to TRBJ1-1; 8 bases are a match to TRBD1. CDR3: CASIRDRLGTEAFF. DNA of the CDR3: TGTGCCAGTATAAGGGACAGGCTCGGCACTGAAGCTTTCTTT.